The present TCR beta chain was sequenced within a study of T cell changes during pregnancy in multiple sclerosis. Germline V gives CDR1 MDHEN, CDR2 SYDVKM. The CDR3 runs 14 residues. V trimming: 6 bases; J trimming: 7 bases; junction bases outside the gene matches: 3. Measured with immunoSEQ multiplex PCR; TCRdb has only the in-frame clones, and not every one. In the table there are some 71,000 clones, around 90% of which are singletons. The sequences come from peripheral blood, collected after pregnancy. The J gene is TRBJ2-1, the V gene TRBV28; TRBD2 agrees at 13 bases. The TCR originated in a female donor with multiple sclerosis, enrolled in a pregnancy study. The CDR3 DNA sequence: TGTGCCAGCAGAGGGACTAGCGGGAATAATGAGCAGTTCTTC. This translates into CASRGTSGNNEQFF. Full variable domain (outside the CDR3, taken from reference TRBV28 and TRBJ2-1): DVKVTQSSRYLVKRTGEKVFLECVQDMDHENMFWYRQDPGLGLRLIYFSYDVKMKEKGDIPEGYSVSREKKERFSLILESASTNQTSMYLCASRGTSGNNEQFFGPGTRLTVL.